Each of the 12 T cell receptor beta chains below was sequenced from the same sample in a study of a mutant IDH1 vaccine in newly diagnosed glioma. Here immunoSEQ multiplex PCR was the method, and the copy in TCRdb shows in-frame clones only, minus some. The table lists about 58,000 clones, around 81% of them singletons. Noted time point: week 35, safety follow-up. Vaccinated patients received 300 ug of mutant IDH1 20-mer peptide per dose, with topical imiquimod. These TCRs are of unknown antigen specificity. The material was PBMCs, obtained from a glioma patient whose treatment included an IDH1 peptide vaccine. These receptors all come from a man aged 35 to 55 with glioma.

CDR3 residues: CASSQVGSGAQSQYF. DNA for the CDR3: TGTGCCAGCAGCCAAGTCGGTAGCGGGGCCCAATCCCAGTACTTC. This chain links TRBV4-2 with TRBJ2-7, with 8 bases fitting TRBD2. Trimming removed 1 base from V and 10 bases from J; junction bases left unmatched: 12. The CDR3 extends over 15 amino acids. The germline CDR1 and CDR2 sequences are LGHNA and YNFKEQ.

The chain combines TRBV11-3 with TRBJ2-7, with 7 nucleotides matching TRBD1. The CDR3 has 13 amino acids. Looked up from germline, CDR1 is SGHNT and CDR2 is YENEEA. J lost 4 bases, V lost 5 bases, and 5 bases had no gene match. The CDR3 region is CASSAGGVYEQYF. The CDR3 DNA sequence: TGTGCCAGCAGCGCAGGGGGTGTTTACGAGCAGTACTTC.

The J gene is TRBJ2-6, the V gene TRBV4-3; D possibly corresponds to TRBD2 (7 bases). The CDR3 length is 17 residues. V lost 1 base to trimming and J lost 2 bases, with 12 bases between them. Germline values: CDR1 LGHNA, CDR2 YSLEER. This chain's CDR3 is CASSQVAGAPGANVLTF. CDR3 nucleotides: TGCGCCAGCAGCCAAGTTGCGGGGGCGCCTGGGGCCAACGTCCTGACTTTC.

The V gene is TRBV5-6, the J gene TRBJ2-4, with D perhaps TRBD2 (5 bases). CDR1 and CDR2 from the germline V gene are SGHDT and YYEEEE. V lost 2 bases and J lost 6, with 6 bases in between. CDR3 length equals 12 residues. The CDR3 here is CASSFAGNIQYF. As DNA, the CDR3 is TGTGCCAGCAGCTTCGCGGGAAACATTCAGTACTTC.

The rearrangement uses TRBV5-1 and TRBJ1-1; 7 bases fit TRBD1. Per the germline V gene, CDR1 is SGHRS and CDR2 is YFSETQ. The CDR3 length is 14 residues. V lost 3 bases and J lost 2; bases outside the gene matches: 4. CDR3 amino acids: CASSSGQINTEAFF. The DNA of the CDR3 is TGCGCCAGCAGCTCGGGACAGATAAACACTGAAGCTTTCTTT.

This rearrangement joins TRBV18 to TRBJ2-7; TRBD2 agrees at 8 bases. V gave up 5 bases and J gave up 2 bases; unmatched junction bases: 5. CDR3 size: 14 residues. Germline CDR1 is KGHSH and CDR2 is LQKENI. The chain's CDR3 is CASSFSGTPYEQYF. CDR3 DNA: TGTGCCAGCTCATTTAGCGGGACTCCCTACGAGCAGTACTTC.

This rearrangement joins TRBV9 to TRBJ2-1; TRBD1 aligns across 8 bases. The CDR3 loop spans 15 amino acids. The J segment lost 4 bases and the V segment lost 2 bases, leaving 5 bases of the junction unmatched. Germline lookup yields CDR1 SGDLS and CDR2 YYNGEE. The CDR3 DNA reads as TGTGCCAGCAGCGTGACAGGGGATTTATACAATGAGCAGTTCTTC. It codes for CASSVTGDLYNEQFF.

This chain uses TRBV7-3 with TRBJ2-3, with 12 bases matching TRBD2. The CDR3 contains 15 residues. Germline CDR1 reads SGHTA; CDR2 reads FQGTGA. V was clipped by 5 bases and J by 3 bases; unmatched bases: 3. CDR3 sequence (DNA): TGTGCCAGCAGCAGGACTAGCGGGATTACAGATACGCAGTATTTT. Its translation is CASSRTSGITDTQYF.

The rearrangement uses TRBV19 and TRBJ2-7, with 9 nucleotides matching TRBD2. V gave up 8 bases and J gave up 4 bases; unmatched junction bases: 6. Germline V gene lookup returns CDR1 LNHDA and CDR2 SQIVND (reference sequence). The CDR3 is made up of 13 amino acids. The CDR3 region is CASGNSGSYEQYF. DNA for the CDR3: TGTGCCAGTGGGAATAGCGGGAGTTACGAGCAGTACTTC. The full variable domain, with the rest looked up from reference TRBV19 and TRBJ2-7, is DGGITQSPKYLFRKEGQNVTLSCEQNLNHDAMYWYRQDPGQGLRLIYYSQIVNDFQKGDIAEGYSVSREKKESFPLTVTSAQKNPTAFYLCASGNSGSYEQYFGPGTRLTVT.

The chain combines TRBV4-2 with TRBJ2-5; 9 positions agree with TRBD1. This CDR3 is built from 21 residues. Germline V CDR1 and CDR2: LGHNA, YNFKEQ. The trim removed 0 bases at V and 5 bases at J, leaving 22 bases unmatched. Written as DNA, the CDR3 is TGTGCCAGCAGCCAAGAATTGGTCATAACTCCGGGACAGGGCGGTAGGGAGACCCAGTACTTC. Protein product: CASSQELVITPGQGGRETQYF.

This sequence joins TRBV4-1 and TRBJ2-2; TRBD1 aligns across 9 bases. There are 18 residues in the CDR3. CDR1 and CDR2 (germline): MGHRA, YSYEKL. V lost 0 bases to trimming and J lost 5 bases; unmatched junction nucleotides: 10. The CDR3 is CASSQDTFGTGWTGELFF. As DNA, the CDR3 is TGCGCCAGCAGCCAAGATACCTTTGGGACAGGGTGGACCGGGGAGCTGTTTTTT.

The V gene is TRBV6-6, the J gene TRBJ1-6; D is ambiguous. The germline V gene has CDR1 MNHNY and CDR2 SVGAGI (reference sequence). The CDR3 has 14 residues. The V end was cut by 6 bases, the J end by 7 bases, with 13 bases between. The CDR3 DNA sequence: TGTGCCAGCAGCCGGACGGCGGGAAATTCACCCCTCCACTTT. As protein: CASSRTAGNSPLHF.